The clone carrying this TCR beta chain was seen once. What it binds is not known. There are 12 residues in the CDR3. Deletions cut 5 bases from V and 3 bases from J, with 11 bases between. Germline V gene data show CDR1 as SQVTM and CDR2 as ANQGSEA. The data were taken from a study of cytomegalovirus exposure and HLA in healthy donors. Study-level information: Early on, a data release was issued that held approximately 78 million unique TCRs from HLA-typed donors.

Primers for the PCR totalled 60 Vbeta and 13 Jbeta. Using immunoSEQ multiplex PCR, the repertoire was profiled, and TCRdb retains in-frame clones only, with some absent. This table has about 110,000 clones, approximately 80% appearing once. Study-level findings and limits: Per a prior analysis, the majority of TCR beta V segments were productive roughly 90% or roughly 30% of the time. Certain indistinguishable V segments, among them TRBV6-2 and TRBV6-3, were excluded.

Healthy donors of bone marrow made up the group. V gene TRBV29-1 combines with J gene TRBJ2-7; D is ambiguous. The specimen was PBMCs. The source of this sequence is a woman in her late teens or twenties in good health and CMV-seronegative. The CDR3 spells CSVLDQVYEQYF. The CDR3 bases are TGCAGCGTTCTGGATCAGGTCTACGAGCAGTACTTC.